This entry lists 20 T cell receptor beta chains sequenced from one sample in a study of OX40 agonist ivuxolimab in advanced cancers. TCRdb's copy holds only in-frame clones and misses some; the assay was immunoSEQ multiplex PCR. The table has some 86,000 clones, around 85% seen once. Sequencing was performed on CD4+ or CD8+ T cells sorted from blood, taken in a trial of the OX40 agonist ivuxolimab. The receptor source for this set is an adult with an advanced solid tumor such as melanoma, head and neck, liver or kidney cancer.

CDR3 nucleotides: TGTGCCAGCAGTGAAAGGGCGGGGAATTCACCCCTCCACTTT. Amino acid sequence: CASSERAGNSPLHF. The V and J genes are TRBV2 and TRBJ1-6; unclear D gene. Germline V gene lookup returns CDR1 SNHLY and CDR2 FYNNEI. The V end was cut by 2 bases, the J end by 7 bases, with 9 bases between. This CDR3 spans 14 amino acids.

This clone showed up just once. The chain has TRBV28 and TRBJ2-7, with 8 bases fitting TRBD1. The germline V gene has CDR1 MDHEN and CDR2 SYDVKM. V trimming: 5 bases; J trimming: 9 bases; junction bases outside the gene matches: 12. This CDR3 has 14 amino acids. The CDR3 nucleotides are TGTGCCAGCAGTCCCGGGACAGGCTCAGGGGGGCAGTACTTC. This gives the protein CASSPGTGSGGQYF.

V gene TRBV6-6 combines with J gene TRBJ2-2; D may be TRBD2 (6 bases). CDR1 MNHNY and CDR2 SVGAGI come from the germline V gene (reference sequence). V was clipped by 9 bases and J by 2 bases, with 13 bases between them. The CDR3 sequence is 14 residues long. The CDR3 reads CASRWDFNTGELFF. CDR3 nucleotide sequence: TGTGCCAGTCGGTGGGACTTCAACACCGGGGAGCTGTTTTTT.

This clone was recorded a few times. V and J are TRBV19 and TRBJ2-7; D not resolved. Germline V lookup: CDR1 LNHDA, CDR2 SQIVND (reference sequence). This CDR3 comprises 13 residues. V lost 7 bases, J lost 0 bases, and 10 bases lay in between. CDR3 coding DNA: TGTGCCAGTAACCCTCTGGGCTCCTACGAGCAGTACTTC. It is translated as CASNPLGSYEQYF.

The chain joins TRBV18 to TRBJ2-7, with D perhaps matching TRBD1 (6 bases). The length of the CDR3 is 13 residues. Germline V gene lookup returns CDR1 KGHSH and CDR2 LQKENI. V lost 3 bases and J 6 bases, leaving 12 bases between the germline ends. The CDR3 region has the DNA TGTGCCAGCTCACCGAGGGAAGGGGGCGAGCAGTACTTC. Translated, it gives CASSPREGGEQYF.

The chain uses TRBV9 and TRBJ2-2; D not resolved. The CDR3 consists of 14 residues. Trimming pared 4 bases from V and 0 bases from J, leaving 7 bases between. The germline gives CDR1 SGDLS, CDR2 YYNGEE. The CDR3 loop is CASSPRTNTGELFF. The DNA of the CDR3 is TGTGCCAGCAGCCCAAGGACGAACACCGGGGAGCTGTTTTTT.

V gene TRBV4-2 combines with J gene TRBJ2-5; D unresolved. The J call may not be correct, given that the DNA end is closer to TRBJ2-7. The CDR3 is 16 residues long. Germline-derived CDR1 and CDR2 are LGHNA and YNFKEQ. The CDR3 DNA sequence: TGTGCCAGCAGCCAAGTAGTCGGCACAAATCCCTACGAGCAGTACTTC. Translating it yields CASSQVVGTNPYEQYF.

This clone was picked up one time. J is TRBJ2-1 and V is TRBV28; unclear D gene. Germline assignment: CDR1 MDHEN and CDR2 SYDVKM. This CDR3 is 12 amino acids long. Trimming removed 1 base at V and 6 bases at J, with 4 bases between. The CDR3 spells CASSLSPNEQFF. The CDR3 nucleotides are TGTGCCAGCAGTTTATCCCCCAATGAGCAGTTCTTC.

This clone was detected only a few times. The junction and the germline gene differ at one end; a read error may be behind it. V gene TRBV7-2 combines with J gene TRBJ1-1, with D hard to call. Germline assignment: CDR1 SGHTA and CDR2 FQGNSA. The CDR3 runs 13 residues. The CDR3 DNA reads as TGTGCCAGCAGTCGGAACAAAGATGATCCAAGCGCATTT. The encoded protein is CASSRNKDDPSAF.

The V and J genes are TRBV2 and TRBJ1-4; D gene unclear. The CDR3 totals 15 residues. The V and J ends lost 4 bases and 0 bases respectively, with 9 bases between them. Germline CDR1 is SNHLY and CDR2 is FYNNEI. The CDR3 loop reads CASSVRAATNEKLFF. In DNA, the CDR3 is TGTGCCAGCAGTGTTAGGGCCGCAACTAATGAAAAACTGTTTTTT.

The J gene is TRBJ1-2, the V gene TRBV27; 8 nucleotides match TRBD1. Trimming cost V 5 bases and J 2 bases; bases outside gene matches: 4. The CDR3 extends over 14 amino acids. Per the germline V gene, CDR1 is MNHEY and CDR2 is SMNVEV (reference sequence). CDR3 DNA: TGTGCCAGCAGTCCCTGGACAGGGAACTATGGCTACACCTTC. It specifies CASSPWTGNYGYTF.

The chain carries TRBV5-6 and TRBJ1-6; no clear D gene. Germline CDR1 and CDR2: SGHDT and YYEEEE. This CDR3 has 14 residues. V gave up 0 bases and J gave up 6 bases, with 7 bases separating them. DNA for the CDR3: TGTGCCAGCAGCTTGGGGGGAGTTAATTCACCCCTCCACTTT. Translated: CASSLGGVNSPLHF.

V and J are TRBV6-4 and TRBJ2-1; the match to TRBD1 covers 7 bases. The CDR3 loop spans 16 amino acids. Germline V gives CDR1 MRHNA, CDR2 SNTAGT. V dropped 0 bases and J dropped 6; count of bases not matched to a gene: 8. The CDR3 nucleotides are TGTGCCAGCAGTGACTCGAAAGCGAGGGGGCTCAATGAGCAGTTCTTC. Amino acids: CASSDSKARGLNEQFF.

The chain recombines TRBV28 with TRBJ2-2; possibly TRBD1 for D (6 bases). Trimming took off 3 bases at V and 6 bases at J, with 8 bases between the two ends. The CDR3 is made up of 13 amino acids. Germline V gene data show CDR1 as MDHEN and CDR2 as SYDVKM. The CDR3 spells CASSLKGAGELFF. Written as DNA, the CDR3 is TGTGCCAGCAGTTTGAAGGGGGCCGGGGAGCTGTTTTTT.

The CDR3 DNA is TGTGCCAGCAGGGACGGACTAGCGGACTACGAGCAGTACTTC. Its protein is CASRDGLADYEQYF. V is TRBV6-5 and J is TRBJ2-5; 10 bases fit TRBD2. The J call may be wrong; the DNA end is better matched by TRBJ2-7. This CDR3 is 14 amino acids long. Germline V CDR1 and CDR2: MNHEY, SVGAGI.

The CDR3 is CASSREFRGQGNTIYF. The CDR3 region has the DNA TGTGCCAGCTCACGTGAATTTCGGGGACAAGGAAACACCATATATTTT. This sequence joins TRBV18 and TRBJ1-3; possibly TRBD1 for D (6 bases). In germline, CDR1 is KGHSH, CDR2 LQKENI. The CDR3 is 16 amino acids. V lost 4 bases to trimming and J lost 4 bases, with 17 bases between them.

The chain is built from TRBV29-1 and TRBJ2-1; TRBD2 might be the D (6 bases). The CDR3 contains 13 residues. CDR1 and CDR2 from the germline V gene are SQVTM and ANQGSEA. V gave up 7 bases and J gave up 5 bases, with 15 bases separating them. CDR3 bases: TGCAGCGCCCGATTCTTAGCGGACAATGAGCAGTTCTTC. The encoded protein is CSARFLADNEQFF.

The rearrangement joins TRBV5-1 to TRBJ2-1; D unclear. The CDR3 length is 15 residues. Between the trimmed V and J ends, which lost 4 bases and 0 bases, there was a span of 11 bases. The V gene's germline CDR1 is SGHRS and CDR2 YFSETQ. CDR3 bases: TGCGCCAGCAGCCCCGCTGATGGCTCCTACAATGAGCAGTTCTTC. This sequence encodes CASSPADGSYNEQFF. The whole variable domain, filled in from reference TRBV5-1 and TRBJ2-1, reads KAGVTQTPRYLIKTRGQQVTLSCSPISGHRSVSWYQQTPGQGLQFLFEYFSETQRNKGNFPGRFSGRQFSNSRSEMNVSTLELGDSALYLCASSPADGSYNEQFFGPGTRLTVL.

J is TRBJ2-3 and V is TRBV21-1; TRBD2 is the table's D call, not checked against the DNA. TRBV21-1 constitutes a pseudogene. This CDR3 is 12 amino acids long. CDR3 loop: CASSLGAGTQYF. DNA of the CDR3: TGTGCCAGCAGCCTAGGAGCGGGGACGCAGTATTTT.

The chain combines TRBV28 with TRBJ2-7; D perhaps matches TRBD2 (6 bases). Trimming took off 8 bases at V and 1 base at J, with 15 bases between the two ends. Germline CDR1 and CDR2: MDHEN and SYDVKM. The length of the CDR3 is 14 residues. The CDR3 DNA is TGTGCCAGCGGAGGAGGGCCATATTCCTACGAGCAGTACTTC. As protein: CASGGGPYSYEQYF.